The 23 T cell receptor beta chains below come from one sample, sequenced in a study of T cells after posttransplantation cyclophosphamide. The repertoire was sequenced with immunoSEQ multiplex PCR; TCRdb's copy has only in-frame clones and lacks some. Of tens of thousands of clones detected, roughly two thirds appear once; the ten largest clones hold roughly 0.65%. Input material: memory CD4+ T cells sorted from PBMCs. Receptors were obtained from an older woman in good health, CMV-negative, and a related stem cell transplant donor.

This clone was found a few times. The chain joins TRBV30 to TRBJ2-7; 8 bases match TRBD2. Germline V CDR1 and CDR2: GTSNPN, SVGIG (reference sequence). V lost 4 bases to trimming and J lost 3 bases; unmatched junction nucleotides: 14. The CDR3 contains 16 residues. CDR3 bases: TGTGCCTGGAACGGCGGGGGGACAAATTACCTCTACGAGCAGTACTTC. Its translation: CAWNGGGTNYLYEQYF.

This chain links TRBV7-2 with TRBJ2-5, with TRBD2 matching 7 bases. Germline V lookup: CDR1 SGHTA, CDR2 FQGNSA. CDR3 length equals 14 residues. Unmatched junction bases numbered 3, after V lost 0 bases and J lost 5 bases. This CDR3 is CASSLAGGAETQYF. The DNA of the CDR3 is TGTGCCAGCAGCTTAGCGGGAGGGGCCGAGACCCAGTACTTC.

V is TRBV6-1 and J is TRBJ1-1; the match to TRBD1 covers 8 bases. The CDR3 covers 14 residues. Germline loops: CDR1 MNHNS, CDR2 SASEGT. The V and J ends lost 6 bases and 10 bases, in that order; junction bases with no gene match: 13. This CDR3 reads CASRPTTGALGAFF. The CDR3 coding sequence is TGTGCCAGCAGGCCTACGACAGGGGCGTTAGGAGCTTTCTTT.

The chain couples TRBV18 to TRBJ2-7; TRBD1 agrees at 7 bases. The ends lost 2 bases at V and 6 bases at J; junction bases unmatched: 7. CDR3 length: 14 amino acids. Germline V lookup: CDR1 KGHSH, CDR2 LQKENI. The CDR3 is CASSPGTGAGEQYF. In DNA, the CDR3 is TGTGCCAGCTCACCAGGTACAGGGGCTGGCGAGCAGTACTTC.

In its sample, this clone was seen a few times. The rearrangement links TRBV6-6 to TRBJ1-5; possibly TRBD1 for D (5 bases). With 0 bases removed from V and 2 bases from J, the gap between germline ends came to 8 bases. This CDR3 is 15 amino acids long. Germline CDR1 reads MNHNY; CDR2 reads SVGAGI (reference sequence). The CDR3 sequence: CASSYSGGRNQPQHF. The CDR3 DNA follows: TGTGCCAGCAGTTACTCCGGGGGTCGCAATCAGCCCCAGCATTTT.

For the CDR3, the DNA is TGTGCCAGCAGCCCGAGCGGGAGGGTGACCGGGGAGCTGTTTTTT. Translating it yields CASSPSGRVTGELFF. The chain links TRBV5-4 to TRBJ2-2; 10 bases agree with TRBD2. CDR3 length: 15 amino acids. Germline loops: CDR1 SGHNT, CDR2 YYREEE (reference sequence). Trimming removed 4 bases from V and 5 bases from J; junction bases left unmatched: 5.

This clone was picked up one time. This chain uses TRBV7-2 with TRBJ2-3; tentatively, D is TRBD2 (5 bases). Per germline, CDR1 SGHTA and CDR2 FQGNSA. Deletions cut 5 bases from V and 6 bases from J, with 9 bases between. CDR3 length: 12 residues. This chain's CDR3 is CASSRGGDTQYF. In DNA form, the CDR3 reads TGTGCCAGCAGCCGGGGTGGGGATACGCAGTATTTT.

The CDR3 DNA reads as TGTGCCAGCAGTTTGTCAAGCCAGCCCCAGCATTTT. Translated, it gives CASSLSSQPQHF. J is TRBJ1-5 and V is TRBV28, with D hard to call. V shed 3 bases and J shed 7 bases, with 7 bases lying between them. The CDR3 is made up of 12 amino acids. Germline V gene data show CDR1 as MDHEN and CDR2 as SYDVKM.

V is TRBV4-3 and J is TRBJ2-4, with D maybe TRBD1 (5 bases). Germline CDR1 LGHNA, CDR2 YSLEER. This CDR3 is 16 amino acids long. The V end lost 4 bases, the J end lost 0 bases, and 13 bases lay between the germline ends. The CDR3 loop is CASSLEPQGAKNIQYF. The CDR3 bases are TGCGCCAGCAGCCTAGAACCGCAGGGAGCCAAAAACATTCAGTACTTC.

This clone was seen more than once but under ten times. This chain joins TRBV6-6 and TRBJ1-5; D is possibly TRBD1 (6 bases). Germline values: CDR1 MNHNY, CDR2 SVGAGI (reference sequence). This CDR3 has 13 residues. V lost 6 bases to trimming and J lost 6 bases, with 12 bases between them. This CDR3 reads CASRQDRPQPQHF. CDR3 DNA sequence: TGTGCCAGCAGACAGGACAGACCTCAGCCCCAGCATTTT.

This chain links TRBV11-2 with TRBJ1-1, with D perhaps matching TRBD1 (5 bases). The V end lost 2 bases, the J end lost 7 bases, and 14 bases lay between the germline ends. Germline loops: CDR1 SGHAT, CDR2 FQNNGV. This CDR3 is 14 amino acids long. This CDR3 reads CASSLIPGSVEAFF. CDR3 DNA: TGTGCCAGCAGCTTAATACCAGGGTCCGTTGAAGCTTTCTTT.

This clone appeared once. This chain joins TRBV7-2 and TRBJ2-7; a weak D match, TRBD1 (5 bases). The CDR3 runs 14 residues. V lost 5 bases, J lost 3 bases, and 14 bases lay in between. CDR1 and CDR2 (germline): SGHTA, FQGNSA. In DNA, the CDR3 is TGTGCCAGCAGCATTGGGGCGGATAACTACGAGCAGTACTTC. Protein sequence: CASSIGADNYEQYF.

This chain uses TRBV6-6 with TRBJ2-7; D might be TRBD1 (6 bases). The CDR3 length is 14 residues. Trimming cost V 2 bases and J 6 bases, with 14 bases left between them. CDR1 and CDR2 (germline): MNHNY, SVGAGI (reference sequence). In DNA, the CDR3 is TGTGCCAGCAGTTACCTTACAGGGCTTGCCGAGCAGTACTTC. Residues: CASSYLTGLAEQYF.

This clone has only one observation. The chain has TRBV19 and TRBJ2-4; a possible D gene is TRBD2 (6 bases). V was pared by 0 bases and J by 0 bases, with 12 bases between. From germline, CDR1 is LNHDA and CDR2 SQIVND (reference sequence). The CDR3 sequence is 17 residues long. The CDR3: CASSIDSGTLAKNIQYF. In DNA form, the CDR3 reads TGTGCCAGTAGTATAGATAGCGGTACCCTAGCCAAAAACATTCAGTACTTC.

DNA for the CDR3: TGTGCCAGCAGCCGAGACATCGGCACAAGCACAGATACGCAGTATTTT. Amino acid sequence: CASSRDIGTSTDTQYF. The V and J genes are TRBV7-2 and TRBJ2-3; D remains ambiguous. The germline V gene encodes CDR1 SGHTA and CDR2 FQGNSA. V was clipped by 5 bases and J by 0 bases, with 15 bases between them. This CDR3 has 16 residues.

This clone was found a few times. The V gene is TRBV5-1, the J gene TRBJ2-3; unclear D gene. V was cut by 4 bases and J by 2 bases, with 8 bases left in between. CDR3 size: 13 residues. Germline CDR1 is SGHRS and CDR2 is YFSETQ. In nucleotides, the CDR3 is TGCGCCAGCAGCCTAGTGGTCACAGATACGCAGTATTTT. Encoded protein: CASSLVVTDTQYF.

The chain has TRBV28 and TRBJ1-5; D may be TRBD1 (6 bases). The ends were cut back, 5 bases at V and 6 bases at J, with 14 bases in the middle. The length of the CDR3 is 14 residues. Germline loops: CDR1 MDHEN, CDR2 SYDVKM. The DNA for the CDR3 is TGTGCCAGCAGTGCGCCCCTACAGGGTCAGCCCCAGCATTTT. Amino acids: CASSAPLQGQPQHF.

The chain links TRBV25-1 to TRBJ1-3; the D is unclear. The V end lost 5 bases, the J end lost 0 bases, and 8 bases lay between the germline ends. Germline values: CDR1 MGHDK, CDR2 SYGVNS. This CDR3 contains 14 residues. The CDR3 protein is CASSSRGSGNTIYF. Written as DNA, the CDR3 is TGTGCCAGCAGTTCCCGGGGCTCTGGAAACACCATATATTTT.

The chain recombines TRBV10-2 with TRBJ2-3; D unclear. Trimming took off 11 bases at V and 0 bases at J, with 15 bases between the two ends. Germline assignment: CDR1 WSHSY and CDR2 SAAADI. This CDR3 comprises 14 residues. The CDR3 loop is CASLRSSSTDTQYF. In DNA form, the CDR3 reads TGCGCCTCCCTGAGGAGTTCTAGCACAGATACGCAGTATTTT.

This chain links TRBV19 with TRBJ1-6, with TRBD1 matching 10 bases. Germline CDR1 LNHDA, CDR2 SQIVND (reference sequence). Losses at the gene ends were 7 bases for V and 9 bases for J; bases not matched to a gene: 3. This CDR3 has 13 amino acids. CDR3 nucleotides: TGTGCCAGTAAGGACAGGGGGGCTTCACCCCTCCACTTT. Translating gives CASKDRGASPLHF.

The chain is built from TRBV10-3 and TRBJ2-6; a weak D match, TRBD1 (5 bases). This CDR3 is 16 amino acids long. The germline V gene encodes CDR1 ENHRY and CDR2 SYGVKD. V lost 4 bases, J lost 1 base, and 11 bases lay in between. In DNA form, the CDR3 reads TGTGCCATCAGTGGACAGATACAATCTGGGGCCAACGTCCTGACTTTC. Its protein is CAISGQIQSGANVLTF.

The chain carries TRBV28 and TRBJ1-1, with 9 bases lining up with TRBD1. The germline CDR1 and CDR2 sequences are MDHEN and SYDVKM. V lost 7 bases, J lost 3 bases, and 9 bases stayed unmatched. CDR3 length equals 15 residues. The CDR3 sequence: CASTPGGTGHTEAFF. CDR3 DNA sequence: TGTGCCAGCACTCCTGGGGGGACAGGGCACACTGAAGCTTTCTTT.

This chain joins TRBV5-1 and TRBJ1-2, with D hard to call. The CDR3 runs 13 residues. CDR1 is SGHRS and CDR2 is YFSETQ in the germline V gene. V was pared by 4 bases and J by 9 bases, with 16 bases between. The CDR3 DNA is TGCGCCAGCAGCCCCGGGTTCCTCAGACGCTACACCTTC. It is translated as CASSPGFLRRYTF.